The clone carrying this T cell receptor (beta chain) was seen a few times. What it recognizes is unknown. The data originate from a study of T cell repertoires in cytomegalovirus infection. Study details: Used in the study were CMV epitopes, some recently identified and HLA-C-restricted, others well-studied and HLA-B-restricted. Signatures in public TCR beta sequences pointed to both CMV infection and matching HLA type. Findings of the study overall: Based on cumulative public TCR beta family frequency, carriers of CMV plus the relevant HLA were identified. HLA-C-restricted CMV-specific TCR beta clonotypes prevailed in the ex vivo response.

Trimming pared 3 bases from V and 3 bases from J, leaving 11 bases between. In germline, CDR1 is LGHNA, CDR2 YNFKEQ. The CDR3 spans 14 residues. In TCRdb, the reads were re-called with MiXCR into one record per CDR3 protein. The sample lists 700,000 to 850,000 distinct CDR3 sequences; over 25% were seen once. The source was cultured CD8+ T cells from PBMCs, collected from culture after CMV antigen stimulation. The TCR originated in a human donor in good health (CMV status not recorded). Some clones in this sample may be carry-over from other donors' samples. The chain recombines TRBV4-2 with TRBJ1-1; no clear D. As DNA, the CDR3 is TGTGCCAGCAGCCAGGGCTATGAGGACACTGAAGCTTTCTTT. Amino acid sequence: CASSQGYEDTEAFF.